The T cell receptor beta chain described here comes from a study of blood T cells in healthy people across ages. Sample-barcoded 5' priming and a J-beta primer mix drove a second PCR of roughly 6 to 12 cycles. TCRdb called the 5' RACE reads again in MiXCR, with one record for every CDR3 protein. The sample lists about 620,000 distinct CDR3 sequences; around 20% were seen once. CDR3 length: 16 amino acids. The germline V gene has CDR1 DFQATT and CDR2 SNEGSKA (reference sequence). V lost 1 base, J lost 0 bases, and 13 bases lay in between. Study outcomes and limitations: More naive CD4+ cells and higher diversity were found in long-lived than in aged donors.

With regard to this clonotype: What it binds is unknown.

This TCR was sampled from a man aged 65 to 79 in good health. Material: blood. J is TRBJ2-1 and V is TRBV20-1; D remains ambiguous. For the CDR3, the DNA is TGCAGTGCTAGAGTGCGGAGCTCAAGCTCCTACAATGAGCAGTTCTTC. This codes for CSARVRSSSSYNEQFF.